This T cell receptor (beta chain) was sequenced during a study of graft-versus-host responses after intestinal transplantation. Overall study: Transplantation in recipients was multivisceral, liver-intestinal, or isolated intestinal. All recipients got anti-thymocyte globulin induction, then tacrolimus and steroids for 2 to 4 years. Study-level results: Among recipient marrow samples, GvH clones were found; some appeared first in ileum or blood.

V shed 1 base, J shed 5 bases, and the junction held 8 bases outside the gene matches. The CDR3 spans 17 residues. Germline lookup yields CDR1 LGHNA and CDR2 YNFKEQ. Worth noting for this clone: Its target is not known.

Sequencing used immunoSEQ multiplex PCR; TCRdb keeps in-frame clones, though not all of them. The table shows about 45,000 clones, with roughly 91% occurring only once. This sequence originates from a human patient who received an intestinal transplant, so some T cells may come from the graft donor. The sequencing here drew on PBMCs, taken 524 days after transplant. V gene TRBV4-2 combines with J gene TRBJ2-7; 13 bases agree with TRBD2. CDR3 sequence: CASSQASGTSGIHEQYF. In DNA, the CDR3 is TGTGCCAGCAGCCAAGCCTCCGGGACTAGCGGGATCCACGAGCAGTACTTC.